This TCR beta chain was recorded in a study of blood T cell repertoires in COVID-19. In the study overall: Samples came from the United States, Italy and Spain, spanning acute and convalescent COVID-19.

Ages ranged from roughly 18 to 100 years, with residence in about two dozen US areas. Categorization into cohorts depended on clinical history that participants reported. Original handling: Reference gene primer amplification in the assay estimated nucleated cell counts. TCRdb keeps only in-frame clones here, not all; method: immunoSEQ multiplex PCR. V and J calls and clone size are as listed in that table; D and trimming were resolved from the DNA. Among about 390,000 clones, about 86% were seen once, and the ten largest hold around 9.3%. Material for sequencing was PBMCs or T cells enriched from blood (not recorded which). This receptor was identified in a woman aged 45-65 years who had recovered from COVID-19.

Here the CDR3 reads CASSSFGQGQRSYTF. Here the CDR3 DNA reads TGTGCCAGCAGTTCCTTCGGGCAGGGCCAAAGGAGCTACACCTTC. The genes are TRBV3-1 (or the pseudogene TRBV3-2) and TRBJ1-2; TRBD1 might be the D (5 bases). Germline values: CDR1 LGHDT, CDR2 YNNKEL (reference sequence). The CDR3 covers 15 residues. The V gene lost 6 bases and the J gene lost 9 bases, with 23 bases spanning the gap.